Each of the 30 T cell receptor beta chains below was sequenced from the same sample in a study of cytomegalovirus exposure and HLA in healthy donors. The primer mix had 60 Vbeta and 13 Jbeta primers. Repertoires were generated with immunoSEQ multiplex PCR, while TCRdb's copy carries only in-frame clones and drops some. The sample shows 150,000 to 200,000 clones, approximately 82% of them seen only once. Material: PBMCs. The source of these receptors is a woman aged 25-40 years in good health and CMV-seronegative.

CDR3 region: CASSVAITAYGYTF. The CDR3 coding sequence is TGTGCCAGCAGCGTAGCTATAACAGCCTATGGCTACACCTTC. The gene calls are TRBV9 and TRBJ1-2; D unclear. CDR3 length: 14 amino acids. Trimming removed 0 bases at V and 4 bases at J, with 10 bases between. Per germline, CDR1 SGDLS and CDR2 YYNGEE.

This clone was observed a few times. The chain joins TRBV27 to TRBJ1-1; TRBD1 agrees at 9 bases. V lost 4 bases and J lost 1; bases outside the gene matches: 1. The CDR3 contains 14 residues. The germline V gene encodes CDR1 MNHEY and CDR2 SMNVEV (reference sequence). In DNA, the CDR3 is TGTGCCAGCAGTTCGGACAGGGGGAACACTGAAGCTTTCTTT. Protein sequence: CASSSDRGNTEAFF.

The chain carries TRBV10-2 and TRBJ1-6; no reliable D call. The germline V gene has CDR1 WSHSY and CDR2 SAAADI. The CDR3 is made up of 16 amino acids. Trimming took 3 bases from V and 0 from J, leaving 9 bases between them. This chain's CDR3 is CASSDLGSSYNSPLHF. The CDR3 DNA reads TGCGCCAGCAGTGATCTGGGGAGCTCCTATAATTCACCCCTCCACTTT.

CDR3 in DNA: TGTGCCAGCTCACCATCCACCAGACAGCCCCAGCATTTT. As protein: CASSPSTRQPQHF. The V and J genes are TRBV18 and TRBJ1-5; D gene uncertain. The CDR3 consists of 13 residues. The germline gives CDR1 KGHSH, CDR2 LQKENI. Deletions cut 2 bases from V and 7 bases from J, with 9 bases between.

The chain is built from TRBV18 and TRBJ1-6; 8 nucleotides align to TRBD1. Germline V lookup: CDR1 KGHSH, CDR2 LQKENI. Losses at the gene ends were 6 bases for V and 8 bases for J; bases not matched to a gene: 9. The CDR3 length is 15 residues. CDR3 loop: CASSPGTGFDSPLHF. The CDR3 nucleotides are TGTGCCAGCTCGCCCGGGACAGGATTCGATTCACCCCTCCACTTT.

The chain has TRBV28 and TRBJ2-7; a weak D match, TRBD1 (7 bases). The CDR3 sequence is 15 residues long. Trimming took 6 bases from V and 5 from J, leaving 20 bases between them. The germline V gene encodes CDR1 MDHEN and CDR2 SYDVKM. In DNA, the CDR3 is TGTGCCAGCAGCCCCCCCGGAGGGGGCGTCGACGAGCAGTACTTC. Protein product: CASSPPGGGVDEQYF.

The chain uses TRBV27 and TRBJ2-2; D is uncertain. Looked up from germline, CDR1 is MNHEY and CDR2 is SMNVEV (reference sequence). V was cut by 0 bases and J by 4 bases, with 9 bases left in between. The CDR3 spans 15 residues. The chain's CDR3 is CASSLSRVSTGELFF. The CDR3 bases are TGTGCCAGCAGTTTATCCCGGGTGAGCACCGGGGAGCTGTTTTTT.

This clone has a single count. An end of the junction does not agree with germline; a read error may underlie this. The J gene is TRBJ2-6, the V gene TRBV2; 7 positions match TRBD2. CDR3 length: 17 residues. Germline CDR1 reads SNHLY; CDR2 reads FYNNEI. The CDR3 loop is CASSRERGSSGANGLTF. CDR3 sequence (DNA): TGTGCCAGCTCGAGGGAGCGGGGAAGCTCTGGGGCCAACGGCCTGACTTTC.

The chain carries TRBV10-3 and TRBJ1-5; 9 nucleotides align to TRBD1. The CDR3 is 17 residues long. The V gene end was trimmed by 5 bases and the J gene end by 2 bases; junction bases not matched to a gene: 10. From germline, CDR1 is ENHRY and CDR2 SYGVKD. CDR3 in amino acids: CAISKGSTGGGNQPQHF. In nucleotides, the CDR3 is TGTGCCATCAGTAAAGGGTCGACAGGGGGTGGCAATCAGCCCCAGCATTTT.

This clone appeared once. This chain links TRBV7-2 with TRBJ1-2; D gene uncertain. Trimming removed 1 base at V and 6 bases at J, with 12 bases between. Germline V gene sequence: CDR1 SGHTA, CDR2 FQGNSA. The CDR3 is 14 residues long. The CDR3 nucleotides read TGTGCCAGCAGCTTAGGATCCGGGTATAATGGCTACACCTTC. Protein product: CASSLGSGYNGYTF.

For the CDR3, the DNA is TGTGCCAGCAGTTCCGGGACTAGCGGGTACAATGAGCAGTTCTTC. It yields the protein CASSSGTSGYNEQFF. The rearrangement joins TRBV6-5 to TRBJ2-1; 12 positions match TRBD2. There are 15 residues in the CDR3. V was pared by 4 bases and J by 4 bases, with 2 bases of the junction left unmatched. CDR1 and CDR2 (germline): MNHEY, SVGAGI.

The chain links TRBV5-4 to TRBJ1-3; D remains ambiguous. The CDR3 sequence is 16 residues long. Germline CDR1 and CDR2: SGHNT and YYREEE (reference sequence). Trimming removed 0 bases from V and 0 bases from J, with 10 bases in between. This CDR3 reads CASSLDQDPSGNTIYF. The CDR3 DNA is TGTGCCAGCAGCTTGGATCAGGATCCCTCTGGAAACACCATATATTTT.

The rearrangement links TRBV6-1 to TRBJ2-1; 8 nucleotides agree with TRBD2. Germline trimming cut 3 bases from V and 7 bases from J; bases unmatched to any gene: 17. This CDR3 is built from 18 residues. Germline lookup yields CDR1 MNHNS and CDR2 SASEGT. CDR3 region: CASSEKLVAGTYGNEQFF. CDR3 nucleotide sequence: TGTGCCAGCAGTGAGAAACTCGTAGCGGGGACATACGGGAATGAGCAGTTCTTC.

The gene calls are TRBV27 and TRBJ2-1, with a possible D match to TRBD2 (6 bases). Germline V gene lookup returns CDR1 MNHEY and CDR2 SMNVEV (reference sequence). CDR3 size: 14 residues. V lost 2 bases, J lost 4 bases, and 9 bases lay in between. The CDR3 DNA reads TGTGCCAGCAGTTTAGCGGGGACGTACAATGAGCAGTTCTTC. Residues: CASSLAGTYNEQFF.

This chain joins TRBV6-5 and TRBJ1-1; D might be TRBD1 (5 bases). The V gene lost 1 base and the J gene lost 0 bases, with 9 bases spanning the gap. This CDR3 region has 15 residues. Germline V CDR1 and CDR2: MNHEY, SVGAGI. Here the CDR3 DNA reads TGTGCCAGCAGTTACTTCGACAGTCTGAACACTGAAGCTTTCTTT. It translates to CASSYFDSLNTEAFF.

The chain combines TRBV9 with TRBJ2-2; D may be TRBD2 (6 bases). V dropped 3 bases and J dropped 4 bases, with 13 bases sitting between them. Germline CDR1 SGDLS, CDR2 YYNGEE. This CDR3 spans 15 amino acids. CDR3 sequence (DNA): TGTGCCAGCAGCGCACGGGACTTCGGCACCGGGGAGCTGTTTTTT. This translates into CASSARDFGTGELFF.

The chain uses TRBV29-1 and TRBJ2-1; 8 bases are shared with TRBD2. The CDR3 consists of 13 residues. In germline, CDR1 is SQVTM, CDR2 ANQGSEA. The junction had 13 bases not matched to a gene; V was cut back by 3 bases and J by 15 bases. The CDR3 bases are TGCAGCGTTGAGGTTTCGTCCGGGACTAGTCCGTTCTTC. Protein sequence: CSVEVSSGTSPFF.

This clone was observed a single time. The rearrangement links TRBV7-9 to TRBJ2-1; the match to TRBD2 covers 13 bases. V lost 5 bases to trimming and J lost 6 bases; unmatched junction nucleotides: 4. The germline gives CDR1 SEHNR, CDR2 FQNEAQ (reference sequence). The length of the CDR3 is 15 residues. CDR3 coding DNA: TGTGCCAGCAGCCCGGGACTAGCGGGACTCAATGAGCAGTTCTTC. This translates into CASSPGLAGLNEQFF. The variable domain in full, completed from reference TRBV7-9 and TRBJ2-1, reads DTGVSQNPRHKITKRGQNVTFRCDPISEHNRLYWYRQTLGQGPEFLTYFQNEAQLEKSRLLSDRFSAERPKGSFSTLEIQRTEQGDSAMYLCASSPGLAGLNEQFFGPGTRLTVL.

Regarding this clone: Other nucleotide sequences in the sample specify the same CDR3. The chain employs TRBV9 and TRBJ1-1; D might be TRBD1 (5 bases). Per germline, CDR1 SGDLS and CDR2 YYNGEE. This CDR3 comprises 15 residues. V dropped 3 bases and J dropped 0 bases, with 12 bases sitting between them. This CDR3 reads CASSARQTMNTEAFF. The CDR3 DNA reads TGTGCCAGCAGCGCAAGACAGACCATGAACACTGAAGCTTTCTTT.

Worth noting for this clone: The junction departs from germline at one end; a sequencing error may be responsible. This chain joins TRBV7-8 and TRBJ2-6, with 7 bases that match TRBD1. The CDR3 totals 18 residues. Germline CDR1 SGHVS, CDR2 FQNEAQ. CDR3 residues: CASSFRRDRHSGANGLTF. The CDR3 region has the DNA TGTGCCAGCAGTTTTCGCCGGGACAGACACTCTGGGGCCAACGGCCTGACTTTC.

This sequence joins TRBV6-5 and TRBJ2-7; a weak D match, TRBD1 (5 bases). Trimming took off 0 bases at V and 9 bases at J, with 6 bases between the two ends. Germline-derived CDR1 and CDR2 are MNHEY and SVGAGI. The CDR3 is 11 amino acids. CDR3 in DNA: TGTGCCAGCAGTTACTCAGGGGTGCAGTACTTC. Protein: CASSYSGVQYF.

This chain connects TRBV19 to TRBJ2-1; 10 nucleotides align to TRBD2. CDR1 and CDR2 (germline): LNHDA, SQIVND (reference sequence). CDR3 length: 19 residues. V shed 0 bases and J 0 bases; nucleotides not matched to a gene: 8. This CDR3 reads CASSIDGLAGASSYNEQFF. CDR3 DNA: TGTGCCAGTAGTATAGATGGCCTAGCGGGAGCTAGCTCCTACAATGAGCAGTTCTTC.

The chain recombines TRBV30 with TRBJ1-1; maybe TRBD1 (5 bases). The V gene's germline CDR1 is GTSNPN and CDR2 SVGIG (reference sequence). Trimming pared 5 bases from V and 3 bases from J, leaving 13 bases between. CDR3 length: 13 residues. Written as DNA, the CDR3 is TGTGCCTGGCTACGGGGGAGGGACACTGAAGCTTTCTTT. Amino acid sequence: CAWLRGRDTEAFF. Full variable domain (missing parts from reference TRBV30 and TRBJ1-1): SQTIHQWPATLVQPVGSPLSLECTVEGTSNPNLYWYRQAAGRGLQLLFYSVGIGQISSEVPQNLSASRPQDRQFILSSKKLLLSDSGFYLCAWLRGRDTEAFFGQGTRLTVV.

This clone was counted a single time. The chain has TRBV19 and TRBJ1-1, with D possibly TRBD1 on 6 matching bases. The CDR3 has 14 residues. V lost 5 bases, J lost 5 bases, and 15 bases lay in between. Germline CDR1 reads LNHDA; CDR2 reads SQIVND (reference sequence). The CDR3 sequence is CASSAGPGVTEAFF. The DNA for the CDR3 is TGTGCCAGTAGTGCAGGACCAGGGGTTACTGAAGCTTTCTTT.

V usage is TRBV7-2 and J usage is TRBJ1-4, with 8 bases identical to TRBD1. V lost 1 base, J lost 6 bases, and 10 bases stayed unmatched. Germline V CDR1 and CDR2: SGHTA, FQGNSA. The CDR3 has 17 amino acids. Here the CDR3 reads CASSLVGRLTGDEKLFF. As DNA, the CDR3 is TGTGCCAGCAGCTTAGTGGGTCGCTTGACAGGGGATGAAAAACTGTTTTTT.

This sequence joins TRBV15 and TRBJ1-4; weak D call: TRBD1 (6 bases). Germline CDR1 LNHNV, CDR2 YYDKDF (reference sequence). Trimming left V 9 bases short and J 6 bases short, with 26 bases between. CDR3 length: 17 amino acids. CDR3 in amino acids: CATKRGGFGGDDEKLFF. DNA for the CDR3: TGTGCCACTAAGAGGGGGGGCTTCGGCGGGGACGATGAAAAACTGTTTTTT.

This chain uses TRBV7-2 with TRBJ2-1, with 13 bases matching TRBD2. J gave up 1 base and V 5 bases, and 8 bases lay outside the gene matches. This CDR3 comprises 18 residues. Looked up from germline, CDR1 is SGHTA and CDR2 is FQGNSA. The CDR3: CASSTTSGGAISYNEQFF. In DNA form, the CDR3 reads TGTGCCAGCAGCACCACTAGCGGGGGGGCGATTTCCTACAATGAGCAGTTCTTC. The full variable domain, its missing parts supplied by reference TRBV7-2 and TRBJ2-1, is GAGVSQSPSNKVTEKGKDVELRCDPISGHTALYWYRQSLGQGLEFLIYFQGNSAPDKSGLPSDRFSAERTGGSVSTLTIQRTQQEDSAVYLCASSTTSGGAISYNEQFFGPGTRLTVL.

The V call is TRBV7-9, the J call TRBJ2-2; 7 nucleotides agree with TRBD2. The germline CDR1 and CDR2 sequences are SEHNR and FQNEAQ (reference sequence). V was pared by 6 bases and J by 4 bases, with 5 bases of the junction left unmatched. The CDR3 is 14 amino acids. CDR3 sequence: CASSPGGSTGELFF. In nucleotides, the CDR3 is TGTGCCAGCAGTCCGGGGGGTAGCACCGGGGAGCTGTTTTTT.

The chain has TRBV19 and TRBJ2-1, with D tentatively TRBD2 (5 bases). From germline, CDR1 is LNHDA and CDR2 SQIVND (reference sequence). Trimming took off 10 bases at V and 10 bases at J, with 17 bases between the two ends. The CDR3 has 12 amino acids. The CDR3 sequence: CATSRGSGEQFF. The DNA of the CDR3 is TGTGCCACCAGCCGGGGATCAGGCGAGCAGTTCTTC.

This sequence joins TRBV20-1 and TRBJ2-4; weak D call: TRBD1 (6 bases). Germline CDR1 DFQATT, CDR2 SNEGSKA (reference sequence). The V and J ends lost 2 bases and 16 bases respectively, with 15 bases between them. CDR3 length: 11 residues. Written as DNA, the CDR3 is TGCAGTGCTAGACAGGGGCGAGCGCTCTACTTC. As protein: CSARQGRALYF.